Following are 16 T cell receptor beta chains from one sample sequenced in a study of T-cell reconstitution after alpha-beta-depleted transplantation in children listed by TCRdb under 2016. Libraries were made using PCR. TCRdb shows the sequencer as Illumina HiSeq 2500. To normalize quantification of the TCRbeta repertoire, the TCR libraries were built with molecular barcoding that relied on unique molecular identifiers. TCRdb reanalyzed the raw reads on its own, using fastp at Q25 for trimming and MiXCR for clone calling, and kept in-frame beta chains. Identical CDR3 protein sequences are pooled into one entry, listed with their most common genes and DNA. The sample includes 130,000 to 150,000 distinct CDR3 sequences, with roughly 9% observed a single time. The biggest ten clones account for 15% to 20% of the sample. The treatment or condition tag for this specimen amounts to: allogeneic hematopoietic cell transplantation with graft depleted of TCRalphabeta T cells and CD19 B cells.

The sequenced sample was PBMCs, mostly from graft donor cells, obtained 180 days after TCRalphabeta/CD19-depleted stem cell transplant. These receptors were taken from a female patient younger than 10 who had a stem cell transplant for congenital amegakaryocytic thrombocytopenia, so the T cells may come from the graft donor.

This clonotype was seen many times. V usage is TRBV5-1 and J usage is TRBJ2-5; a weak D match, TRBD1 (6 bases). The V end was cut by 4 bases, the J end by 1 base, with 14 bases between. CDR1 SGHRS and CDR2 YFSETQ come from the germline V gene. The CDR3 sequence is 15 residues long. The CDR3, as DNA: TGCGCCAGCAGCCTACAGGGAAGGGTCCAAGAGACCCAGTACTTC. Translated: CASSLQGRVQETQYF.

This clonotype was recorded at least ten times. The rearrangement uses TRBV20-1 and TRBJ2-3; 7 nucleotides align to TRBD2. The junction had 16 bases not matched to a gene; V was cut back by 5 bases and J by 5 bases. The germline V gene encodes CDR1 DFQATT and CDR2 SNEGSKA (reference sequence). The CDR3 consists of 16 residues. The CDR3 nucleotides read TGCAGTGCTGCCGATAGAGCGGGAATACGGGGAGATACGCAGTATTTT. Its protein product is CSAADRAGIRGDTQYF.

This clonotype was recorded at least ten times. The chain couples TRBV29-1 to TRBJ1-1; D is uncertain. CDR1 and CDR2 (germline): SQVTM, ANQGSEA. The CDR3 covers 12 residues. V lost 4 bases and J lost 1, with 7 bases in between. The CDR3 DNA follows: TGCAGCGTTGTTGCGGGGAACACTGAAGCTTTCTTT. Translation gives CSVVAGNTEAFF.

This clonotype was picked up many times. The J gene is TRBJ2-1, the V gene TRBV3-1; TRBD2 is a possible D gene (6 bases). Germline loops: CDR1 LGHDT, CDR2 YNNKEL (reference sequence). The CDR3 loop spans 13 amino acids. Trimming removed 8 bases at V and 0 bases at J, with 8 bases between. The CDR3 bases are TGTGCCAGCGGGAGGAGCTCCTACAATGAGCAGTTCTTC. It codes for CASGRSSYNEQFF.

Ten or more counts support this clonotype. J is TRBJ1-6 and V is TRBV10-3; possible D gene TRBD1, 5 bases. This CDR3 has 15 amino acids. Trimming cost V 4 bases and J 8 bases, with 15 bases left between them. CDR1 ENHRY and CDR2 SYGVKD come from the germline V gene. CDR3 nucleotide sequence: TGTGCCATCAGTGTACTACAGGTTCCTTATTCACCCCTCCACTTT. It encodes CAISVLQVPYSPLHF.

This chain joins TRBV20-1 and TRBJ2-7, with D maybe TRBD1 (6 bases). Germline values: CDR1 DFQATT, CDR2 SNEGSKA (reference sequence). This CDR3 is built from 14 residues. The V end was cut by 3 bases, the J end by 0 bases, with 12 bases between. In DNA, the CDR3 is TGCAGTGCTAGGAGGCGACAGGTCTCCTACGAGCAGTACTTC. Translation gives CSARRRQVSYEQYF.

This clonotype is termed medium-sized. The chain has TRBV10-3 and TRBJ2-1, with TRBD2 matching 11 bases. The CDR3 length is 14 residues. Per the germline V gene, CDR1 is ENHRY and CDR2 is SYGVKD. V was clipped by 3 bases and J by 6 bases; unmatched bases: 1. CDR3 sequence (DNA): TGTGCCATCAGTGATAGCGGGGGGGCCAATGAGCAGTTCTTC. This sequence encodes CAISDSGGANEQFF.

In this sample, this clonotype turned up a few times. The V gene is TRBV21-1, the J gene TRBJ2-4; the tabulated D call, TRBD2, remains unverified against the DNA. TRBV21-1 is deemed a pseudogene. The CDR3 has 17 amino acids. CDR3 DNA: TGTGCCAGCATTCCCGGGCCTTATCGTTTAGCCAAAAACATTCAGTACTTC. It specifies CASIPGPYRLAKNIQYF.

This clonotype has only a few counts. The chain uses TRBV20-1 and TRBJ2-3; 8 bases match TRBD2. Germline CDR1 and CDR2: DFQATT and SNEGSKA (reference sequence). Trimming took 6 bases from V and 6 from J; bases not matched to a gene: 17. This CDR3 is 16 amino acids long. The CDR3 sequence is CSATHGAGGWTDTQYF. The CDR3 DNA is TGCAGTGCCACTCACGGGGCGGGAGGCTGGACCGATACGCAGTATTTT.

This clonotype has a count of ten or more. The chain links TRBV20-1 to TRBJ1-5; D is unresolved. V was shortened by 3 bases and J by 1 base, with 4 bases between the two germline ends. CDR1 DFQATT and CDR2 SNEGSKA come from the germline V gene (reference sequence). CDR3 size: 12 residues. This CDR3 is CSARPSNQPQHF. The CDR3, as DNA: TGCAGTGCTAGGCCCAGCAATCAGCCCCAGCATTTT.

The sample holds a few counts of this clonotype. The chain is built from TRBV4-1 and TRBJ2-7; D may be TRBD1 (6 bases). The ends were cut back, 6 bases at V and 3 bases at J, with 12 bases in the middle. This CDR3 is 13 amino acids long. Looked up from germline, CDR1 is MGHRA and CDR2 is YSYEKL. The CDR3 loop is CASSRDTYYEQYF. The CDR3 DNA reads as TGCGCCAGCAGTCGGGACACCTACTACGAGCAGTACTTC.

This clonotype was detected many times. The chain recombines TRBV28 with TRBJ1-6; D remains ambiguous. V was pared by 9 bases and J by 8 bases, with 8 bases between. The CDR3 extends over 11 amino acids. Per germline, CDR1 MDHEN and CDR2 SYDVKM. CDR3 sequence (DNA): TGTGCCAGTAGGTCCGATTCACCCCTCCACTTT. Its protein product is CASRSDSPLHF.

The table lists this clonotype with many counts. The rearrangement links TRBV28 to TRBJ1-5; 8 bases fit TRBD1. There are 16 residues in the CDR3. The V gene's germline CDR1 is MDHEN and CDR2 SYDVKM. J gave up 2 bases and V 5 bases, and 8 bases lay outside the gene matches. CDR3 loop: CASSPTPGQGNQPQHF. CDR3 in DNA: TGTGCCAGCAGTCCCACACCGGGACAGGGCAATCAGCCCCAGCATTTT.

This clonotype appeared many times. The chain is built from TRBV4-3 and TRBJ1-1; tentatively, D is TRBD1 (5 bases). Germline-derived CDR1 and CDR2 are LGHNA and YSLEER. The CDR3 loop spans 15 amino acids. V lost 0 bases and J 5 bases, leaving 13 bases between the germline ends. CDR3 bases: TGCGCCAGCAGCCAAGATTGGGGGGATAGGACTGAAGCTTTCTTT. Translated, it gives CASSQDWGDRTEAFF.

With respect to this clonotype: A much larger clone sits a single nucleotide away, making a read error possible. The V gene is TRBV5-1, the J gene TRBJ1-2; D gene ambiguous. CDR3 length equals 14 residues. The germline gives CDR1 SGHRS, CDR2 YFSETQ. This chain's CDR3 is CASSSHSDPYGHTF. CDR3 coding DNA: TGCGCCAGCAGCTCTCACAGCGATCCCTATGGCCACACCTTC.

This clonotype was recorded a few times. The V gene is TRBV20-1, the J gene TRBJ2-3, with 12 bases aligning to TRBD1. This CDR3 has 17 residues. Germline V gene sequence: CDR1 DFQATT, CDR2 SNEGSKA (reference sequence). V shed 6 bases, J shed 6 bases, and the junction held 16 bases outside the gene matches. DNA for the CDR3: TGCAGTGCAAAACCCGGGACAGGGGGCTCAGGTTGGGATACGCAGTATTTT. It translates to CSAKPGTGGSGWDTQYF.